This passage covers 27 T cell receptor beta chains from one sample sequenced in a study of blood T cell repertoires in COVID-19. Measured with immunoSEQ multiplex PCR; TCRdb has only the in-frame clones, and not every one. The repertoire holds some 110,000 clones, with over 70% as singletons. Source material: peripheral blood. These receptor sequences come from a woman aged 70 to 79 with acute or convalescent COVID-19.

This clone was observed once. V is TRBV5-1 and J is TRBJ2-7, with 8 nucleotides matching TRBD1. CDR1 is SGHRS and CDR2 is YFSETQ in the germline V gene. The ends lost 6 bases at V and 2 bases at J; junction bases unmatched: 10. The CDR3 runs to 15 residues. The CDR3 loop reads CASNTGTGSTYEQYF. DNA of the CDR3: TGCGCCAGCAACACCGGGACAGGATCCACCTACGAGCAGTACTTC.

The chain recombines TRBV25-1 with TRBJ2-7; D gene ambiguous. Germline V gene data show CDR1 as MGHDK and CDR2 as SYGVNS. Between the trimmed V and J ends, which lost 4 bases and 3 bases, there was a span of 13 bases. There are 14 residues in the CDR3. In nucleotides, the CDR3 is TGTGCCAGCAGTGCAGACACCGTCCTCTACGAGCAGTACTTC. It yields the protein CASSADTVLYEQYF.

J is TRBJ1-1 and V is TRBV2; D remains ambiguous. Germline V gene sequence: CDR1 SNHLY, CDR2 FYNNEI. Trimming shortened V by 4 bases and J by 5 bases, and 14 bases separated the two germline ends. CDR3 length equals 14 residues. The CDR3 is CASSGATAWTEAFF. CDR3 coding DNA: TGTGCCAGCAGTGGGGCCACCGCGTGGACTGAAGCTTTCTTT.

The chain uses TRBV10-3 and TRBJ1-1, with TRBD1 as a possible D gene (5 bases). Germline V gene lookup returns CDR1 ENHRY and CDR2 SYGVKD. The CDR3 length is 14 residues. The V end was cut by 2 bases, the J end by 3 bases, with 10 bases between. CDR3 coding DNA: TGTGCCATCAGTGAGGCAGGGATGGACACTGAAGCTTTCTTT. This gives the protein CAISEAGMDTEAFF.

This clone was counted once. This rearrangement joins TRBV3-1 (or the pseudogene TRBV3-2) to TRBJ1-5; D call uncertain. There are 14 residues in the CDR3. Looked up from germline, CDR1 is LGHDT and CDR2 is YNNKEL (reference sequence). V was shortened by 0 bases and J by 6 bases, with 9 bases between the two germline ends. CDR3 in DNA: TGTGCCAGCAGCCAAGATTACACCCGTCAGCCCCAGCATTTT. Amino acids: CASSQDYTRQPQHF.

As DNA, the CDR3 is TGTGCCAGCAGTTTAATGGGCGGGACCGGGGAGCTGTTTTTT. Translation gives CASSLMGGTGELFF. The chain links TRBV27 to TRBJ2-2; perhaps TRBD2 as D (5 bases). Trimming took off 2 bases at V and 5 bases at J, with 9 bases between the two ends. The CDR3 covers 14 residues. Germline CDR1 is MNHEY and CDR2 is SMNVEV (reference sequence).

The rearrangement uses TRBV25-1 and TRBJ2-1, with D possibly matching TRBD2 (5 bases). Germline-derived CDR1 and CDR2 are MGHDK and SYGVNS. CDR3 length: 13 amino acids. The V gene lost 6 bases and the J gene lost 3 bases, with 9 bases spanning the gap. The CDR3 spells CASRAGLYNEQFF. CDR3 nucleotide sequence: TGTGCCAGCAGGGCGGGCCTCTACAATGAGCAGTTCTTC.

The gene calls are TRBV10-3 and TRBJ1-2; D is perhaps TRBD1 (5 bases). The CDR3 totals 13 residues. V was shortened by 3 bases and J by 6 bases, with 11 bases between the two germline ends. CDR1 is ENHRY and CDR2 is SYGVKD in the germline V gene. Here the CDR3 reads CAISDGGKDGYTF. The DNA of the CDR3 is TGTGCCATCAGTGACGGGGGTAAGGATGGCTACACCTTC.

This sequence joins TRBV6-5 and TRBJ1-1; D is perhaps TRBD1 (6 bases). The V gene lost 4 bases and the J gene lost 0 bases, with 15 bases spanning the gap. CDR1 is MNHEY, CDR2 SVGAGI, per germline. CDR3 length: 16 amino acids. CDR3 amino acids: CASSFGGAALNTEAFF. The CDR3 DNA sequence: TGTGCCAGCAGTTTCGGGGGGGCAGCTCTGAACACTGAAGCTTTCTTT.

V is TRBV5-6 and J is TRBJ2-2; D gene uncertain. V was pared by 3 bases and J by 4 bases, with 7 bases between. Germline CDR1 is SGHDT and CDR2 is YYEEEE. CDR3 length equals 13 residues. CDR3 residues: CASSSTVTGELFF. CDR3 DNA sequence: TGTGCCAGCAGCTCCACAGTCACCGGGGAGCTGTTTTTT. The entire variable domain, with the rest obtained from reference TRBV5-6 and TRBJ2-2, is as follows: DAGVTQSPTHLIKTRGQQVTLRCSPKSGHDTVSWYQQALGQGPQFIFQYYEEEERQRGNFPDRFSGHQFPNYSSELNVNALLLGDSALYLCASSSTVTGELFFGEGSRLTVL.

V gene TRBV3-1 (or the pseudogene TRBV3-2) combines with J gene TRBJ2-2, with TRBD2 as a possible D gene (5 bases). Trimming took off 6 bases at V and 3 bases at J, with 11 bases between the two ends. Germline CDR1 is LGHDT and CDR2 is YNNKEL (reference sequence). This CDR3 is 14 amino acids long. CDR3 in amino acids: CASRLALHTGELFF. CDR3 DNA: TGTGCCAGCAGGCTAGCTCTACACACCGGGGAGCTGTTTTTT.

The V call is TRBV12-3 or TRBV12-4, the J call TRBJ2-2; 7 bases map to TRBD2. With V trimmed by 7 bases and J by 7 bases, 6 bases remained unmatched. This CDR3 spans 13 amino acids. DNA of the CDR3: TGTGCCAGCACTTGGTCGGGAGGCGGGGAGCTGTTTTTT. This sequence encodes CASTWSGGGELFF.

This rearrangement joins TRBV27 to TRBJ2-2, with D possibly matching TRBD2 (5 bases). The CDR3 consists of 14 residues. The germline CDR1 and CDR2 sequences are MNHEY and SMNVEV (reference sequence). Trimming removed 3 bases from V and 11 bases from J, with 16 bases in between. Here the CDR3 reads CASSLMDSPRELFF. CDR3 bases: TGTGCCAGCAGTTTGATGGACTCTCCCCGAGAGCTGTTTTTT.

V and J are TRBV9 and TRBJ1-2, with 7 bases lining up with TRBD1. CDR3 size: 14 residues. Per germline, CDR1 SGDLS and CDR2 YYNGEE. The ends lost 5 bases at V and 5 bases at J; junction bases unmatched: 9. CDR3 in amino acids: CASRPPGTVYGYTF. In DNA form, the CDR3 reads TGTGCCAGCAGGCCCCCAGGGACAGTTTATGGCTACACCTTC.

This clone has a single count. The J gene is TRBJ2-5, the V gene TRBV5-6; TRBD1 might be the D (6 bases). V dropped 2 bases and J dropped 4 bases, with 18 bases sitting between them. The CDR3 loop spans 16 amino acids. The germline gives CDR1 SGHDT, CDR2 YYEEEE. CDR3 DNA: TGTGCCAGCAGCTTTGGGTGGACAGAGGGTCGAGAGACCCAGTACTTC. It translates to CASSFGWTEGRETQYF.

This chain connects TRBV7-2 to TRBJ2-1, with TRBD2 as a possible D gene (6 bases). Germline V gene data show CDR1 as SGHTA and CDR2 as FQGNSA. The CDR3 length is 15 residues. The V end was cut by 3 bases, the J end by 0 bases, with 9 bases between. The CDR3 coding sequence is TGTGCCAGCAGCTTCGCGGGGAGCTCCTACAATGAGCAGTTCTTC. Protein: CASSFAGSSYNEQFF.

CDR3 residues: CASSLFWDSGGVQYF. CDR3 nucleotide sequence: TGTGCCAGCAGCTTGTTTTGGGACAGTGGAGGAGTGCAGTATTTT. V usage is TRBV5-4 and J usage is TRBJ2-3; TRBD1 agrees at 7 bases. Germline CDR1 and CDR2: SGHNT and YYREEE (reference sequence). V lost 1 base, J lost 11 bases, and 13 bases stayed unmatched. The CDR3 has 15 residues.

The rearrangement uses TRBV5-1 and TRBJ1-4; TRBD1 aligns across 7 bases. CDR1 and CDR2 from the germline V gene are SGHRS and YFSETQ. The V segment lost 4 bases and the J segment 7 bases; nucleotides outside the gene matches: 10. This CDR3 has 15 residues. CDR3 loop: CASSGMTGRSEKLFF. The CDR3 bases are TGCGCCAGCAGCGGGATGACAGGGCGGAGTGAAAAACTGTTTTTT.

The chain has TRBV14 and TRBJ2-7; TRBD2 aligns across 7 bases. The germline CDR1 and CDR2 sequences are SGHDN and FVKESK. The CDR3 extends over 15 amino acids. After removal of 0 bases from V and 2 bases from J, the junction contained 4 bases not matched to a gene. CDR3 loop: CASSQEKGLTYEQYF. CDR3 in DNA: TGTGCCAGCAGCCAAGAAAAGGGACTAACCTACGAGCAGTACTTC.

This chain connects TRBV29-1 to TRBJ2-7; 8 bases agree with TRBD1. Germline CDR1 is SQVTM and CDR2 is ANQGSEA. V was clipped by 4 bases and J by 2 bases; unmatched bases: 7. The CDR3 extends over 14 amino acids. The CDR3 DNA is TGCAGCGTTGCCTCCGGGACAGGTACCTACGAGCAGTACTTC. Translating it yields CSVASGTGTYEQYF.

The chain links TRBV27 to TRBJ1-5, with 7 bases fitting TRBD1. With 3 bases clipped from V and 2 bases from J, the junction kept 1 base outside the gene matches. The CDR3 loop spans 14 amino acids. Germline V gene sequence: CDR1 MNHEY, CDR2 SMNVEV (reference sequence). CDR3 nucleotide sequence: TGTGCCAGCAGTTTCGGACAGGGCAATCAGCCCCAGCATTTT. This gives the protein CASSFGQGNQPQHF.

The chain links TRBV19 to TRBJ2-3, with 11 bases aligning to TRBD2. V dropped 10 bases and J dropped 4; count of bases not matched to a gene: 4. The CDR3 length is 13 residues. Germline lookup yields CDR1 LNHDA and CDR2 SQIVND (reference sequence). As DNA, the CDR3 is TGTGCCACCAAACTAGCGGGAGCAGATACGCAGTATTTT. It translates to CATKLAGADTQYF.

The CDR3, as DNA: TGCGCCAGCAGTCCCGGGACAGGGGATAGGAACACTGAAGCTTTCTTT. Amino acid sequence: CASSPGTGDRNTEAFF. The genes are TRBV5-1 and TRBJ1-1; 10 positions match TRBD1. Germline CDR1 reads SGHRS; CDR2 reads YFSETQ. The CDR3 extends over 16 amino acids. Trimming removed 5 bases from V and 1 base from J; junction bases left unmatched: 8.

The rearrangement links TRBV5-1 to TRBJ1-1; D is perhaps TRBD1 (5 bases). The V end lost 0 bases, the J end lost 1 base, and 10 bases lay between the germline ends. The germline CDR1 and CDR2 sequences are SGHRS and YFSETQ. The CDR3 loop spans 15 amino acids. Here the CDR3 reads CASSLATVENTEAFF. DNA for the CDR3: TGCGCCAGCAGCTTGGCGACAGTGGAGAACACTGAAGCTTTCTTT.

The chain carries TRBV6-6 and TRBJ2-5; 8 bases match TRBD1. J lost 2 bases, V lost 6 bases, and 5 bases had no gene match. The CDR3 totals 14 residues. Germline CDR1 is MNHNY and CDR2 is SVGAGI (reference sequence). CDR3 loop: CASRFTGGQETQYF. The CDR3 nucleotides read TGTGCCAGCAGATTTACAGGGGGGCAAGAGACCCAGTACTTC.

CDR3 amino acids: CASSHNRGDGYTF. Here the CDR3 DNA reads TGCGCCAGCAGCCATAACAGGGGAGATGGCTACACCTTC. The chain uses TRBV4-1 and TRBJ1-2; 7 bases are shared with TRBD1. Losses at the gene ends were 3 bases for V and 6 bases for J; bases not matched to a gene: 4. The CDR3 extends over 13 amino acids. Germline CDR1 is MGHRA and CDR2 is YSYEKL.

The chain uses TRBV6-4 and TRBJ2-7; D remains unclear. In germline, CDR1 is MRHNA, CDR2 SNTAGT. Trimming removed 0 bases at V and 0 bases at J, with 18 bases between. The CDR3 covers 18 residues. The CDR3 bases are TGTGCCAGCAGTGACTCGAACGTTTCACACATCGACTCCTACGAGCAGTACTTC. It translates to CASSDSNVSHIDSYEQYF.